The 14 T cell receptor beta chains below come from one sample, sequenced in a study of T cells expressing NK-cell markers. TCRdb reprocessed the 5' RACE reads and reports one entry per CDR3 protein, with no DNA. The sample table includes 25,000 to 35,000 distinct CDR3 sequences. The sequenced sample was blood T cells: a sorted CD56 or NKG2C T cell subset, CD4+ or CD8+ T cells, or bulk PBMC T cells (not recorded which). These receptors were obtained from a woman aged 18 to 75 in good health.

The chain carries TRBV6-5 and TRBJ2-7; TCRdb's D gene call, TRBD2, goes unchecked for lack of DNA. Germline V lookup: CDR1 MNHEY, CDR2 SVGAGI. There are 17 residues in the CDR3. CDR3 sequence reads: CASSYVVAGGLSYEQYF.

The CDR3 spells CASSYLRGGETQYF. The rearrangement links TRBV6-5 to TRBJ2-5; the TCRdb call, TRBD2, lacks DNA for checking. Germline assignment: CDR1 MNHEY and CDR2 SVGAGI. CDR3 length equals 14 residues.

The chain links TRBV7-2 to TRBJ2-3. CDR1 and CDR2 (germline): SGHTA, FQGNSA. There are 16 residues in the CDR3. The CDR3 loop is CASSFAGRSSTDTQYF.

J is TRBJ2-4 and V is TRBV6-1. The CDR3 has 13 amino acids. Germline lookup yields CDR1 MNHNS and CDR2 SASEGT. This CDR3 reads CASSTNSKNIQYF.

The chain combines TRBV27 with TRBJ2-7. The CDR3 loop spans 12 amino acids. CDR1 is MNHEY and CDR2 is SMNVEV in the germline V gene (reference sequence). This CDR3 reads CASLGLNYEQYF.

The chain couples TRBV7-2 to TRBJ2-7. The CDR3 has 15 residues. Germline loops: CDR1 SGHTA, CDR2 FQGNSA. The CDR3 sequence: CASSSGLASSYEQYF.

The chain uses TRBV20-1 and TRBJ2-3; TCRdb designates TRBD2, a call that cannot be tested without DNA. This CDR3 is built from 18 residues. Germline V lookup: CDR1 DFQATT, CDR2 SNEGSKA (reference sequence). CDR3 sequence reads: CSARDGVGEGLSTDTQYF.

The V gene is TRBV5-6, the J gene TRBJ2-2; TCRdb proposes TRBD1, but this gene call is untestable without DNA. There are 14 residues in the CDR3. Germline CDR1 is SGHDT and CDR2 is YYEEEE. CDR3 residues: CASSLAGRNGELFF.

The rearrangement joins TRBV6-5 to TRBJ1-4; TCRdb's D call of TRBD1 is untestable without DNA. Germline CDR1 and CDR2: MNHEY and SVGAGI. The CDR3 runs to 14 residues. CDR3 sequence reads: CASSYKFPGEKLFF.

This chain joins TRBV28 and TRBJ2-7; TCRdb lists TRBD1, though no DNA is available to test this call. The germline V gene encodes CDR1 MDHEN and CDR2 SYDVKM. The CDR3 runs 16 residues. CDR3 amino acids: CASSPGEGAKLYEQYF.

The gene calls are TRBV11-1 and TRBJ2-1; TCRdb's assignment of TRBD1 cannot be checked, as there is no DNA. This CDR3 region has 18 residues. Germline V gene lookup returns CDR1 SGHAT and CDR2 FQDESV (reference sequence). CDR3 sequence: CASSLAYGRDSSYNEQFF.

J is TRBJ1-2 and V is TRBV28. Germline V gives CDR1 MDHEN, CDR2 SYDVKM. The length of the CDR3 is 13 residues. CDR3 loop: CASSLGQIYGYTF.

The genes are TRBV29-1 and TRBJ1-1; no DNA is available, so the TRBD1 call from TCRdb remains unchecked. CDR1 is SQVTM and CDR2 is ANQGSEA in the germline V gene. CDR3 length equals 15 residues. This chain's CDR3 is CSVVMNPEYNTEAFF.

J is TRBJ2-3 and V is TRBV7-6; TCRdb proposes TRBD2, but this gene call is untestable without DNA. The CDR3 consists of 15 residues. Germline V gives CDR1 SGHVS, CDR2 FNYEAQ. The CDR3 sequence is CASSLVAVSTDTQYF.